Each of the 32 T cell receptor beta chains below was sequenced from the same sample in a study of T cells after yellow fever vaccination. From the 5' RACE reads, TCRdb called clonotypes with MiXCR, one entry per CDR3 protein. The sample lists hundreds of thousands of distinct CDR3 sequences, less than 15% occurring once. The material was PBMCs, obtained on the day of the yellow fever booster vaccination. These receptors all come from a man aged 25-40 years who received the YFV17D yellow fever vaccine.

This clonotype was counted many times. The chain carries TRBV7-2 and TRBJ2-2, with 8 positions matching TRBD1. V shed 1 base, J shed 5 bases, and the junction held 0 bases outside the gene matches. The germline V gene has CDR1 SGHTA and CDR2 FQGNSA. This CDR3 region has 14 residues. The CDR3 coding sequence is TGTGCCAGCAGCTTAGACAGGGGGACCGGGGAGCTGTTTTTT. Translation: CASSLDRGTGELFF. Full variable domain (remainder filled in from reference TRBV7-2 and TRBJ2-2): GAGVSQSPSNKVTEKGKDVELRCDPISGHTALYWYRQSLGQGLEFLIYFQGNSAPDKSGLPSDRFSAERTGGSVSTLTIQRTQQEDSAVYLCASSLDRGTGELFFGEGSRLTVL.

This clonotype has a handful of counts. This rearrangement joins TRBV20-1 to TRBJ1-5; D is undetermined. The V end lost 5 bases, the J end lost 9 bases, and 17 bases lay between the germline ends. From germline, CDR1 is DFQATT and CDR2 SNEGSKA (reference sequence). The CDR3 is made up of 13 amino acids. Here the CDR3 reads CSAPGIMNGPQHF. CDR3 in DNA: TGCAGTGCTCCGGGGATAATGAACGGGCCCCAGCATTTT.

This clonotype was found a few times. The chain links TRBV20-1 to TRBJ2-7; the match to TRBD2 covers 9 bases. The CDR3 spans 15 residues. Germline-derived CDR1 and CDR2 are DFQATT and SNEGSKA (reference sequence). Trimming at V came to 0 bases and at J to 3 bases, leaving 6 bases not matched to a gene. CDR3 residues: CSAREDETSGYEQYF. The CDR3 DNA is TGCAGTGCTAGAGAGGACGAGACTAGCGGCTACGAGCAGTACTTC.

The chain employs TRBV6-1 and TRBJ2-6, with TRBD1 matching 8 bases. Germline CDR1 MNHNS, CDR2 SASEGT. CDR3 length: 18 amino acids. The V segment lost 4 bases and the J segment 0 bases; nucleotides outside the gene matches: 8. CDR3: CASSVLTGVYSGANVLTF. In DNA form, the CDR3 reads TGTGCCAGCAGTGTCCTGACAGGGGTCTACTCTGGGGCCAACGTCCTGACTTTC.

Many counts were recorded for this clonotype. The V gene is TRBV18, the J gene TRBJ2-1, with TRBD1 matching over 9 bases. With 8 bases clipped from V and 8 bases from J, the junction kept 22 bases outside the gene matches. Germline CDR1 and CDR2: KGHSH and LQKENI. The CDR3 is 18 residues long. Here the CDR3 reads CASEPTDNIGTGSDEQFF. Written as DNA, the CDR3 is TGTGCCAGCGAACCGACCGACAACATAGGGACAGGGAGCGATGAGCAGTTCTTC.

This clonotype was recorded a few times. The chain links TRBV28 to TRBJ2-1; possibly TRBD1 for D (6 bases). The CDR3 spans 15 residues. The V end was cut by 5 bases, the J end by 5 bases, with 16 bases between. CDR1 and CDR2 from the germline V gene are MDHEN and SYDVKM. CDR3 DNA sequence: TGTGCCAGCAGTACGGCTCACAGGGTCCACAATGAGCAGTTCTTC. Its translation is CASSTAHRVHNEQFF.

This clonotype was seen more than once but under ten times. V usage is TRBV11-1 and J usage is TRBJ1-2; D gene ambiguous. V lost 1 base, J lost 8 bases, and 11 bases lay in between. CDR1 is SGHAT, CDR2 FQDESV, per germline (reference sequence). The CDR3 has 13 amino acids. The CDR3 spells CASSLEGSGGYTF. The CDR3 DNA follows: TGTGCCAGCAGCTTAGAGGGTTCCGGGGGCTACACCTTC.

This clonotype was recorded many times. The gene calls are TRBV29-1 and TRBJ2-3, with 7 bases lining up with TRBD1. This CDR3 is 15 amino acids long. J was trimmed by 0 bases and V by 5 bases; bases with no gene match: 8. Germline loops: CDR1 SQVTM, CDR2 ANQGSEA. The CDR3 sequence is CSVKGQATSTDTQYF. In DNA, the CDR3 is TGCAGCGTTAAAGGACAGGCCACTAGCACAGATACGCAGTATTTT.

The CDR3 spells CASSQVRHPTGEQYF. For the CDR3, the DNA is TGTGCCAGCAGCCAGGTGCGGCACCCCACAGGCGAGCAGTACTTC. The chain joins TRBV3-1 to TRBJ2-7; possibly TRBD1 for D (5 bases). CDR3 length: 15 residues. Germline V gene data show CDR1 as LGHDT and CDR2 as YNNKEL (reference sequence). V lost 3 bases to trimming and J lost 6 bases, with 18 bases between them.

This chain uses TRBV20-1 with TRBJ2-7, with D perhaps assigned TRBD1 or TRBD2 (6 bases each). The germline V and J ends were trimmed by 4 bases and 2 bases, with 15 bases remaining between them. Germline V gene data show CDR1 as DFQATT and CDR2 as SNEGSKA (reference sequence). This CDR3 comprises 14 residues. In DNA form, the CDR3 reads TGCAGTGCTAACAGGGCGGGGTCCCCCTACGAGCAGTACTTC. Protein product: CSANRAGSPYEQYF.

This clonotype has a handful of counts. This rearrangement joins TRBV20-1 to TRBJ1-5; the match to TRBD1 covers 7 bases. Looked up from germline, CDR1 is DFQATT and CDR2 is SNEGSKA (reference sequence). The junction had 8 bases not matched to a gene; V was cut back by 5 bases and J by 7 bases. The CDR3 length is 13 residues. The CDR3 sequence is CSAEGAGEQPQHF. The CDR3 coding sequence is TGCAGTGCTGAGGGGGCAGGGGAACAGCCCCAGCATTTT.

V and J are TRBV20-1 and TRBJ2-7; 11 nucleotides agree with TRBD2. From germline, CDR1 is DFQATT and CDR2 SNEGSKA (reference sequence). V shed 6 bases and J 2 bases; nucleotides not matched to a gene: 6. This CDR3 comprises 14 residues. This CDR3 is CSAWTSGPTYEQYF. The CDR3, as DNA: TGCAGTGCGTGGACTAGCGGGCCAACCTACGAGCAGTACTTC.

The rearrangement uses TRBV28 and TRBJ2-1, with D possibly TRBD2 on 6 matching bases. This CDR3 is 15 amino acids long. The germline V gene encodes CDR1 MDHEN and CDR2 SYDVKM. V shed 3 bases and J shed 7 bases, with 16 bases lying between them. CDR3 nucleotide sequence: TGTGCCAGCAGTTTTCCGGGACTTTTGAGGAATGAGCAGTTCTTC. It is translated as CASSFPGLLRNEQFF.

This clonotype was recorded at least ten times. The genes are TRBV6-5 and TRBJ2-5, with D perhaps TRBD2 (5 bases). The V gene's germline CDR1 is MNHEY and CDR2 SVGAGI. The CDR3 loop spans 13 amino acids. V was pared by 2 bases and J by 3 bases, with 7 bases between. Written as DNA, the CDR3 is TGTGCCAGCAGTTACGCCGGGGAAGAGACCCAGTACTTC. Translated: CASSYAGEETQYF.

This clonotype was seen ten or more times. The chain joins TRBV27 to TRBJ1-2; D remains ambiguous. The V gene's germline CDR1 is MNHEY and CDR2 SMNVEV (reference sequence). V lost 1 base and J lost 1, with 7 bases in between. The CDR3 extends over 14 amino acids. This chain's CDR3 is CASSLFGDNYGYTF. As DNA, the CDR3 is TGTGCCAGCAGTTTATTTGGAGATAACTATGGCTACACCTTC.

The chain is built from TRBV25-1 and TRBJ2-2; 12 bases map to TRBD2. V lost 4 bases, J lost 5 bases, and 8 bases stayed unmatched. CDR1 and CDR2 from the germline V gene are MGHDK and SYGVNS. CDR3 size: 17 residues. DNA for the CDR3: TGTGCCAGCAGTGCTCTAGCGGGAGGGTCGGGAACCGGGGAGCTGTTTTTT. It encodes CASSALAGGSGTGELFF.

This clonotype was detected many times. The rearrangement joins TRBV7-9 to TRBJ2-7; no clear D gene. Germline V CDR1 and CDR2: SEHNR, FQNEAQ (reference sequence). CDR3 size: 13 residues. V was pared by 3 bases and J by 7 bases, with 13 bases between. The CDR3 sequence is CASSFGDLGEQYF. For the CDR3, the DNA is TGTGCCAGCAGCTTCGGAGACCTGGGGGAGCAGTACTTC.

This clonotype was seen a few times. The chain employs TRBV19 and TRBJ2-2; no firm D call. With 2 bases removed from V and 5 bases from J, the gap between germline ends came to 6 bases. Germline V gene sequence: CDR1 LNHDA, CDR2 SQIVND (reference sequence). The CDR3 sequence is 13 residues long. The CDR3 nucleotides are TGTGCCAGTAGTATAAGCCGTACCGGGGAGCTGTTTTTT. It yields the protein CASSISRTGELFF.

The chain employs TRBV5-5 and TRBJ1-1, with unresolved D. There are 13 residues in the CDR3. Trimming shortened V by 1 base and J by 3 bases, and 7 bases separated the two germline ends. In germline, CDR1 is SGHKS, CDR2 YYEKEE (reference sequence). CDR3: CASSLLLDTEAFF. CDR3 bases: TGTGCCAGCAGCTTGCTACTGGACACTGAAGCTTTCTTT.

This clonotype was counted only a few times. The chain links TRBV24-1 to TRBJ2-1; D is possibly TRBD2 (5 bases). In germline, CDR1 is KGHDR, CDR2 SFDVKD. The germline V and J ends were trimmed by 2 bases and 1 base, with 11 bases remaining between them. The CDR3 is 16 amino acids. The CDR3 DNA sequence: TGTGCCACCAGTGATTCCGAGGGCGGATCCTACAATGAGCAGTTCTTC. Translated: CATSDSEGGSYNEQFF.

This sequence joins TRBV6-2 or TRBV6-3 and TRBJ2-2; 11 bases are a match to TRBD2. With 7 bases clipped from V and 4 bases from J, the junction kept 23 bases outside the gene matches. The CDR3 is 21 residues long. Germline V CDR1 and CDR2: MNHEY, SVGEGT. The CDR3: CASNPQGLWTSGFSTTGELFF. DNA for the CDR3: TGTGCCAGCAATCCACAGGGACTATGGACTAGCGGGTTCTCCACCACCGGGGAGCTGTTTTTT.

CDR3: CASSPMTSGSYEQYF. The CDR3 nucleotides read TGTGCCAGCAGCCCAATGACTAGCGGGAGCTACGAGCAGTACTTC. This chain uses TRBV14 with TRBJ2-7, with 12 bases fitting TRBD2. The CDR3 spans 15 residues. The junction had 4 bases not matched to a gene; V was cut back by 4 bases and J by 3 bases. Per the germline V gene, CDR1 is SGHDN and CDR2 is FVKESK.

This chain uses TRBV7-9 with TRBJ2-6, with a possible D match to TRBD2 (5 bases). Germline values: CDR1 SEHNR, CDR2 FQNEAQ (reference sequence). V gave up 6 bases and J gave up 4 bases, with 16 bases separating them. The CDR3 is made up of 16 amino acids. The CDR3 nucleotides are TGTGCCAGCAGTCGTTTGGAGGCTAGGGGGGCCAACGTCCTGACTTTC. This translates into CASSRLEARGANVLTF.

At least ten counts were recorded for this clonotype. This chain connects TRBV20-1 to TRBJ2-7, with D uncertain. There are 12 residues in the CDR3. Trimming pared 5 bases from V and 3 bases from J, leaving 11 bases between. Germline-derived CDR1 and CDR2 are DFQATT and SNEGSKA (reference sequence). CDR3 protein: CSASQGIYEQYF. CDR3 nucleotides: TGCAGTGCTTCCCAAGGAATCTACGAGCAGTACTTC.

This clonotype has a handful of counts. This chain uses TRBV4-3 with TRBJ2-5; 7 positions match TRBD2. There are 15 residues in the CDR3. The germline V gene encodes CDR1 LGHNA and CDR2 YSLEER. The J segment lost 5 bases and the V segment lost 1 base, leaving 7 bases of the junction unmatched. CDR3 sequence reads: CASSQGLLGGETQYF. The CDR3 DNA sequence: TGCGCCAGCAGCCAAGGATTACTGGGGGGGGAGACCCAGTACTTC.

This clonotype appeared many times. The J gene is TRBJ2-3, the V gene TRBV5-5; D is possibly TRBD1 (6 bases). Germline V lookup: CDR1 SGHKS, CDR2 YYEKEE (reference sequence). V lost 4 bases and J 3 bases, leaving 12 bases between the germline ends. The CDR3 extends over 14 amino acids. The CDR3 DNA reads as TGTGCCAGCAGCCCGACAGGCCCTACAGATACGCAGTATTTT. It codes for CASSPTGPTDTQYF.

This clonotype was counted many times. This chain links TRBV7-6 with TRBJ2-3; D gene uncertain. V lost 6 bases, J lost 3 bases, and 16 bases lay in between. CDR1 is SGHVS, CDR2 FNYEAQ, per germline. The CDR3 sequence is 15 residues long. The CDR3: CASRPTIHPTDTQYF. The DNA of the CDR3 is TGTGCCAGCAGACCCACGATACATCCTACAGATACGCAGTATTTT.

This clonotype has just a few counts. This rearrangement joins TRBV5-4 to TRBJ1-1; TRBD1 is a possible D gene (6 bases). The CDR3 extends over 15 amino acids. Germline CDR1 and CDR2: SGHNT and YYREEE (reference sequence). Trimming took off 3 bases at V and 5 bases at J, with 17 bases between the two ends. The CDR3 sequence: CASSSTSGARTEAFF. The CDR3 coding sequence is TGTGCCAGCAGCTCGACCTCGGGGGCAAGGACTGAAGCTTTCTTT. The full variable domain, in which reference TRBV5-4 and TRBJ1-1 provide the parts outside the CDR3, is ETGVTQSPTHLIKTRGQQVTLRCSSQSGHNTVSWYQQALGQGPQFIFQYYREEENGRGNFPPRFSGLQFPNYSSELNVNALELDDSALYLCASSSTSGARTEAFFGQGTRLTVV.

This clonotype was found a few times. This chain links TRBV27 with TRBJ1-1; 8 bases fit TRBD1. After removal of 4 bases from V and 6 bases from J, the junction contained 4 bases not matched to a gene. Germline V gives CDR1 MNHEY, CDR2 SMNVEV (reference sequence). The CDR3 is made up of 13 amino acids. This CDR3 is CASSSGQGAEAFF. In DNA form, the CDR3 reads TGTGCCAGCAGTTCCGGACAGGGCGCTGAAGCTTTCTTT.

The gene calls are TRBV28 and TRBJ1-6, with D uncertain. This CDR3 is 15 amino acids long. The germline V gene has CDR1 MDHEN and CDR2 SYDVKM. V was pared by 8 bases and J by 4 bases, with 15 bases between. The CDR3 here is CASRYAENYNSPLHF. DNA for the CDR3: TGTGCCAGCCGGTATGCAGAAAATTATAATTCACCCCTCCACTTT.

The rearrangement uses TRBV27 and TRBJ2-3; weak D call: TRBD1 (6 bases). Germline CDR1 and CDR2: MNHEY and SMNVEV (reference sequence). This CDR3 is 16 amino acids long. V lost 1 base and J 2 bases, leaving 13 bases between the germline ends. The CDR3 spells CASSLYGGQTTDTQYF. In DNA, the CDR3 is TGTGCCAGCAGTTTATACGGCGGACAGACCACAGATACGCAGTATTTT.

This clonotype was seen more than once but under ten times. A read error may account for a junction end that differs from germline. This chain uses TRBV11-2 with TRBJ2-7; the match to TRBD1 covers 7 bases. CDR3 length: 19 amino acids. The germline CDR1 and CDR2 sequences are SGHAT and FQNNGV. CDR3 sequence: CASSIDLLTGAGALYEQYF. CDR3 nucleotide sequence: TGTGCCAGCAGCATAGACCTCCTAACAGGGGCCGGGGCACTATACGAGCAGTACTTC. Full variable domain (rest looked up from reference TRBV11-2 and TRBJ2-7): EAGVAQSPRYKIIEKRQSVAFWCNPISGHATLYWYQQILGQGPKLLIQFQNNGVVDDSQLPKDRFSAERLKGVDSTLKIQPAKLEDSAVYLCASSIDLLTGAGALYEQYFGPGTRLTVT.